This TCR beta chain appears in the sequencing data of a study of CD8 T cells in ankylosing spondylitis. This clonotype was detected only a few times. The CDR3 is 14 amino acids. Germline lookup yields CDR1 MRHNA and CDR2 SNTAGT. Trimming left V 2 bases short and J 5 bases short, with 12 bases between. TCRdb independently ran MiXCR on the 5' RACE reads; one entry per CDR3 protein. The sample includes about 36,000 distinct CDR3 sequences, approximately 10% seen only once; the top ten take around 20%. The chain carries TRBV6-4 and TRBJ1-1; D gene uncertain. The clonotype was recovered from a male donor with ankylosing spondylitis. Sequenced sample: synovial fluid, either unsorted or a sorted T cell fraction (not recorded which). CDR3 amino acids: CASSDAAGGTEAFF. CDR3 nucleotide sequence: TGTGCCAGCAGTGACGCGGCTGGAGGAACTGAAGCTTTCTTT.